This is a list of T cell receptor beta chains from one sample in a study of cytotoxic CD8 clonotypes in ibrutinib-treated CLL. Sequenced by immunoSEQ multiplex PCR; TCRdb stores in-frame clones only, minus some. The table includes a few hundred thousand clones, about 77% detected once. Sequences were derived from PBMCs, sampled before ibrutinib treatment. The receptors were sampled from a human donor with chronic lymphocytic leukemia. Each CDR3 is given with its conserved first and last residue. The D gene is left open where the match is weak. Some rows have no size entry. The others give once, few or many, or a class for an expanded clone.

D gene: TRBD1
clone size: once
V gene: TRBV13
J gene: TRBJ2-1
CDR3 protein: CASSSRSQDRGLSSYNEQFF
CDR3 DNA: TGTGCCAGCAGCAGCCGTTCACAAGACAGGGGACTTAGCTCCTACAATGAGCAGTTCTTC

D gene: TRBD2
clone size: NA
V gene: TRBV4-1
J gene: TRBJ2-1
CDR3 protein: CASSPTSGRALNEQFF
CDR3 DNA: TGCGCCAGCAGCCCGACTAGCGGGAGGGCCTTGAATGAGCAGTTCTTC

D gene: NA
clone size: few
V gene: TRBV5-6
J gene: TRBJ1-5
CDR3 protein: CASSPRQADQPQHF
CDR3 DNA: TGTGCCAGCAGCCCCCGACAGGCGGATCAGCCCCAGCATTTT

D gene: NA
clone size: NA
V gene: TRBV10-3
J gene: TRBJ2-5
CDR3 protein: CAISDWGQEQETQYF
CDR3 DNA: TGTGCCATCAGTGATTGGGGGCAGGAACAAGAGACCCAGTACTTC

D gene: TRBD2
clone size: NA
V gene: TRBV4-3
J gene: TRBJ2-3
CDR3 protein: CASSQGLAGVSRQYF
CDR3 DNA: TGCGCCAGCAGCCAGGGACTAGCGGGAGTTTCTAGGCAGTATTTT

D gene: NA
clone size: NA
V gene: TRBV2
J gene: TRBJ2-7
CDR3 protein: CASSDLGYEQYF
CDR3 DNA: TGTGCCAGCAGTGACCTTGGCTACGAGCAGTACTTC

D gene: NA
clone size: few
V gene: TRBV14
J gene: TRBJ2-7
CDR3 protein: CASSQASAYEQYF
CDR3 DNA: TGTGCCAGCAGCCAAGCTAGCGCCTACGAGCAGTACTTC

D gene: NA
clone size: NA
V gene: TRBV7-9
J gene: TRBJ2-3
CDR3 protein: CASSLDIAGDLTDTQYF
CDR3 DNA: TGTGCCAGCAGCTTAGATATAGCCGGGGATCTCACAGATACGCAGTATTTT

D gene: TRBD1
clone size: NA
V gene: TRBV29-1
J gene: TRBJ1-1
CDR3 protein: CSVPLQGADTEAFF
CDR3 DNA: TGCAGCGTTCCCCTACAGGGGGCGGACACTGAAGCTTTCTTT

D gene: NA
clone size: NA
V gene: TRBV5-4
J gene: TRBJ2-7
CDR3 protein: CASSFRSSEQYF
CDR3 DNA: TGTGCCAGCAGCTTTCGCTCCTCGGAGCAGTACTTC

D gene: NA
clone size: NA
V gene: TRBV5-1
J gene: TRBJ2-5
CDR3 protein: CASSLSGVETQYF
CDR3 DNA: TGCGCCAGCAGCTTATCAGGGGTAGAGACCCAGTACTTC

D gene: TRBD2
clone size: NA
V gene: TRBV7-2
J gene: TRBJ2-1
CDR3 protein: CASSLRLAAPGEQFF
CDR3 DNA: TGTGCCAGCAGCTTGCGGCTAGCGGCTCCCGGTGAGCAGTTCTTC

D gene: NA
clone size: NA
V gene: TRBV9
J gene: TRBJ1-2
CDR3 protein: CASSVAPEGGYTF
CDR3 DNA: TGTGCCAGCAGCGTAGCTCCCGAGGGAGGCTACACCTTC

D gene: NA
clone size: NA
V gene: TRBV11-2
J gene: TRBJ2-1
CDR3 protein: CASSLGHTGLPDEQFF
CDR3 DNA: TGTGCCAGCAGCTTAGGTCATACAGGCCTGCCGGATGAGCAGTTCTTC

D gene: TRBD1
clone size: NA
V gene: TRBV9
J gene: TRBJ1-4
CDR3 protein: CASSVYRGSREKLFF
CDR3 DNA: TGTGCCAGCAGCGTATACAGGGGATCGCGGGAAAAACTGTTTTTT

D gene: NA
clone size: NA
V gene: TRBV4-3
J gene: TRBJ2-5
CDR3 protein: CASSQELDFQETQYF
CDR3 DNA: TGCGCCAGCAGCCAAGAATTGGACTTTCAAGAGACCCAGTACTTC

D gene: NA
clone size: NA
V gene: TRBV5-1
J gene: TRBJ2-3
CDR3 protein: CASSTGGGGRDTQYF
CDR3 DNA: TGCGCCAGCAGCACCGGAGGGGGGGGCAGAGATACGCAGTATTTT

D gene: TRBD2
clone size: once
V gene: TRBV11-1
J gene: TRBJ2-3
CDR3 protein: CASSLALAPDPDTQYF
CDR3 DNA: TGTGCCAGCAGCTTAGCACTAGCGCCCGACCCAGATACGCAGTATTTT

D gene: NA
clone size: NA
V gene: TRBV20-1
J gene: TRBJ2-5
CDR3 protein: CSARLMETQYF
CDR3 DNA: TGCAGTGCTAGGCTCATGGAGACCCAGTACTTC

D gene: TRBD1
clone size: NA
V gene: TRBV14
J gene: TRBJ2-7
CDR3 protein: CASSQRQGAYEQYF
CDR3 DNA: TGTGCCAGCAGCCAGAGACAGGGAGCCTACGAGCAGTACTTC

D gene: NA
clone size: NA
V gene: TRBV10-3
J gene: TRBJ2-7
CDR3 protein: CAISEGQGGYEQYF
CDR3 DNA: TGTGCCATCAGCGAGGGGCAGGGGGGTTACGAGCAGTACTTC

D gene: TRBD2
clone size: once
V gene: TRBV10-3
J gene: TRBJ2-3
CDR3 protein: CAISSPREGPLGDTQYF
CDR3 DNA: TGTGCCATCAGTTCCCCCCGGGAGGGGCCCCTTGGGGATACGCAGTATTTT

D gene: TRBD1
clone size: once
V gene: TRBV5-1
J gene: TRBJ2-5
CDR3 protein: CASSSIQGQETQYF
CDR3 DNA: TGCGCCAGCAGCTCTATACAGGGGCAAGAGACCCAGTACTTC

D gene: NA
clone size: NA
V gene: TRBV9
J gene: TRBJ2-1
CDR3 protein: CASSAAPRGDEQFF
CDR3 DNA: TGTGCCAGCAGCGCAGCCCCGAGAGGGGATGAGCAGTTCTTC

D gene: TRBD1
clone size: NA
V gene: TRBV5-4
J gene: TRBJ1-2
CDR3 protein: CASSTMTGAYGYTF
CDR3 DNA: TGTGCCAGCAGCACAATGACAGGGGCATATGGCTACACCTTC

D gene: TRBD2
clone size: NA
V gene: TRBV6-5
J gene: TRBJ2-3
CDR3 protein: CASSKLTSGTDTQYF
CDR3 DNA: TGTGCCAGCAGTAAACTGACTAGCGGGACAGATACGCAGTATTTT

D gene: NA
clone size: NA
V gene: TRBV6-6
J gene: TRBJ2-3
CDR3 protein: CASSYGASTDTQYF
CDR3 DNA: TGTGCCAGCAGTTACGGCGCTAGCACAGATACGCAGTATTTT

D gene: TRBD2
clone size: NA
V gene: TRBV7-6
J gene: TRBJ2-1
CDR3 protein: CASSLVGAGGFDEQFF
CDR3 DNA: TGTGCCAGCAGCTTAGTGGGTGCGGGAGGGTTCGATGAGCAGTTCTTC

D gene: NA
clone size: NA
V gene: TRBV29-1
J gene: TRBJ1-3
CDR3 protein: CSVEKGGSGNTIYF
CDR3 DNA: TGCAGCGTCGAGAAGGGGGGTTCGGGAAACACCATATATTTT

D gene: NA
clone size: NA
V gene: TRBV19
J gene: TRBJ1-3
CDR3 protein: CASLEFYSGNTIYF
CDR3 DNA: TGTGCCAGTCTTGAGTTTTACTCTGGAAACACCATATATTTT

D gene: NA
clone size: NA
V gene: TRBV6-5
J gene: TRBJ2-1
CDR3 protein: CASSRANEQFF
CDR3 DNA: TGTGCCAGCAGTCGAGCGAACGAGCAGTTCTTC

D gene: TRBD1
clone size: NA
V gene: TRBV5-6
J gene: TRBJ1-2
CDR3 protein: CASSQTGFNGYTF
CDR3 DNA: TGTGCCAGCAGCCAGACAGGGTTCAATGGCTACACCTTC

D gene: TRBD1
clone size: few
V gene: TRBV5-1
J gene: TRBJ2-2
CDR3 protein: CASSVRDRVTGELFF
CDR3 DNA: TGCGCCAGCAGTGTTCGGGACAGGGTCACCGGGGAGCTGTTTTTT

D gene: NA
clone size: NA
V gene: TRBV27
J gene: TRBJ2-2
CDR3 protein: CASSLSVDWNTGELFF
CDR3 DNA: TGTGCCAGCAGTTTATCGGTCGACTGGAACACCGGGGAGCTGTTTTTT

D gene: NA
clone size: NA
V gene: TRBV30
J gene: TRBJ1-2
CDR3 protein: CAWTPTRGRVGYTF
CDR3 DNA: TGTGCCTGGACCCCAACCAGGGGCCGGGTTGGCTACACCTTC

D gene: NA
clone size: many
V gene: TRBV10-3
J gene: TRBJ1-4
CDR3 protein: CAISEPTGGAANEKLFF
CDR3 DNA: TGTGCCATCAGTGAGCCCACGGGGGGGGCTGCTAATGAAAAACTGTTTTTT

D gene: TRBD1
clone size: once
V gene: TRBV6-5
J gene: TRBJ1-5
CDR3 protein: CASSFNRGQPQHF
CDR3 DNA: TGTGCCAGCAGTTTTAACAGGGGACAGCCCCAGCATTTT

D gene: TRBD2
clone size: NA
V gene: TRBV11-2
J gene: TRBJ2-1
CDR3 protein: CASSHPRTSGRTYNEQFF
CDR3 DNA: TGTGCCAGCAGCCATCCGCGGACTAGCGGGAGGACATACAATGAGCAGTTCTTC

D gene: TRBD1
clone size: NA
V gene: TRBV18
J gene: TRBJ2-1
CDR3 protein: CTSSPRMGQGAAEQFF
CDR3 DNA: TGTACCAGCTCACCGAGGATGGGACAGGGGGCCGCTGAGCAGTTCTTC

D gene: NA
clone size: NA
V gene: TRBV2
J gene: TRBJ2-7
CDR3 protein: CASSTSRSSYEQYF
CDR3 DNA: TGTGCCAGCAGTACTTCCAGGAGCTCCTACGAGCAGTACTTC

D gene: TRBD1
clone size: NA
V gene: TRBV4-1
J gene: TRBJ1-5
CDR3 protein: CASSHRTGGNQPQHF
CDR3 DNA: TGCGCCAGCAGCCACCGGACAGGGGGCAATCAGCCCCAGCATTTT

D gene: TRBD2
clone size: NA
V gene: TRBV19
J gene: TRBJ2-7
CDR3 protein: CASSIFIGGSYEQYF
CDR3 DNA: TGTGCCAGTAGTATTTTTATCGGCGGGAGCTACGAGCAGTACTTC

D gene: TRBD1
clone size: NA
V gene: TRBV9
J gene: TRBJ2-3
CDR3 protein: CASSDPGGDTQYF
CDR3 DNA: TGTGCCAGCAGCGACCCAGGGGGAGATACGCAGTATTTT

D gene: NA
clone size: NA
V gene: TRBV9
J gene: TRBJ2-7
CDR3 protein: CASSVESRGLSYEQYF
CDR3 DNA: TGTGCCAGCAGCGTAGAATCCCGGGGACTCTCCTACGAGCAGTACTTC

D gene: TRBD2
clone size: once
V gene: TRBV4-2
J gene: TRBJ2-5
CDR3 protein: CASSRSGSEETQYF
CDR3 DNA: TGTGCCAGCAGCCGCAGCGGGAGCGAAGAGACCCAGTACTTC

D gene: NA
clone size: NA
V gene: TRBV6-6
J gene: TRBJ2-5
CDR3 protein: CASSYSGGETQYF
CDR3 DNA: TGTGCCAGCAGTTACTCGGGCGGAGAGACCCAGTACTTC

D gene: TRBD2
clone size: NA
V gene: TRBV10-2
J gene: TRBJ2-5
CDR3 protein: CASSETTDEREFFRAQYF
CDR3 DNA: TGCGCCAGCAGTGAGACGACCGACGAGCGGGAGTTCTTTCGCGCCCAGTACTTC

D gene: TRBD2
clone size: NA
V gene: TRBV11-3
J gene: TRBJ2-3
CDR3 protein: CASSPGTSVFTDTQYF
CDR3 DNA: TGTGCCAGCAGCCCCGGGACTAGCGTCTTCACAGATACGCAGTATTTT

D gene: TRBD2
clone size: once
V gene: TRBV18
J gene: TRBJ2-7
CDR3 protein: CASSSDWGGGSSYEQYF
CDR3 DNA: TGTGCCAGCTCATCGGACTGGGGCGGGGGAAGCTCCTACGAGCAGTACTTC

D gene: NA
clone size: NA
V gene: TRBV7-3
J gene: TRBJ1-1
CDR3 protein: CASSLNSGQLEAFF
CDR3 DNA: TGTGCCAGCAGCTTAAACTCGGGACAACTCGAAGCTTTCTTT

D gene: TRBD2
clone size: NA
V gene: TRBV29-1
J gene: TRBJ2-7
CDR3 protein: CSVGTSDSYEQYF
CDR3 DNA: TGCAGCGTAGGGACTAGCGACTCCTACGAGCAGTACTTC

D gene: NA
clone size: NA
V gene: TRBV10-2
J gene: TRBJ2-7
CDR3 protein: CASRTNAAYEQYF
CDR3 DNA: TGCGCCAGCAGGACTAACGCCGCCTACGAGCAGTACTTC

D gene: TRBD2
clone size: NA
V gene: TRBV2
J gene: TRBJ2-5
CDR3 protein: CASSEGGEETQYF
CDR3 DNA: TGTGCCAGCAGTGAGGGAGGGGAAGAGACCCAGTACTTC

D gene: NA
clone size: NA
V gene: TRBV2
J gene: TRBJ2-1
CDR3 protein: CASRLSGQSSYNEQFF
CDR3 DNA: TGTGCCAGCAGACTCAGCGGGCAGAGCTCCTACAATGAGCAGTTCTTC